The next 30 T cell receptor beta chains were all read from a single sample in a study of blood T cell repertoires in COVID-19. Libraries were prepared by immunoSEQ multiplex PCR; TCRdb keeps only in-frame clonotypes and omits some of them. In the table there are roughly 200,000 clones, around 87% of which are singletons. The specimen was PBMCs or T cells enriched from blood (not recorded which). The origin of the receptors is a man aged 30 to 45 in a cohort exposed to, infected with or recovered from COVID-19 (not recorded which).

V is TRBV12-5 and J is TRBJ1-5, with D possibly TRBD1 on 5 matching bases. The CDR3 has 18 amino acids. CDR1 LGHNT and CDR2 FRNRAP come from the germline V gene. Trimming took 5 bases from V and 7 from J, leaving 27 bases between them. The CDR3 protein is CASGPAETDSSRRQPQHF. The DNA for the CDR3 is TGTGCTAGTGGTCCCGCCGAGACTGACAGTAGTCGACGCCAGCCCCAGCATTTT. Full variable domain (outside the CDR3, taken from reference TRBV12-5 and TRBJ1-5): DARVTQTPRHKVTEMGQEVTMRCQPILGHNTVFWYRQTMMQGLELLAYFRNRAPLDDSGMPKDRFSAEMPDATLATLKIQPSEPRDSAVYFCASGPAETDSSRRQPQHFGDGTRLSIL.

The rearrangement links TRBV28 to TRBJ1-2; D is unclear. V lost 7 bases, J lost 4 bases, and 16 bases lay in between. The CDR3 extends over 14 amino acids. From germline, CDR1 is MDHEN and CDR2 SYDVKM. The DNA for the CDR3 is TGTGCCAGCAAAGTGGAGGGCTTCGGCTATGGCTACACCTTC. Its translation: CASKVEGFGYGYTF.

V is TRBV6-4 and J is TRBJ2-1; TRBD2 matches 12 bases. The CDR3 length is 19 residues. V lost 0 bases, J lost 0 bases, and 6 bases stayed unmatched. From germline, CDR1 is MRHNA and CDR2 SNTAGT. The CDR3 sequence is CASSDSTSGSWSSYNEQFF. CDR3 DNA sequence: TGTGCCAGCAGTGACTCGACTAGCGGGAGCTGGAGCTCCTACAATGAGCAGTTCTTC.

This sequence joins TRBV5-6 and TRBJ1-4; D remains unclear. Germline assignment: CDR1 SGHDT and CDR2 YYEEEE. CDR3 length equals 14 residues. Trimming removed 1 base from V and 8 bases from J, with 12 bases in between. The CDR3, as DNA: TGTGCCAGCAGCTTGTTGGCGGGGAGGGAAAAACTGTTTTTT. Translated, it gives CASSLLAGREKLFF.

The chain carries TRBV5-1 and TRBJ2-5; possible D gene TRBD2, 5 bases. Deletions cut 4 bases from V and 1 base from J, with 11 bases between. This CDR3 is 14 amino acids long. Germline lookup yields CDR1 SGHRS and CDR2 YFSETQ. CDR3 sequence: CASSTGEGQETQYF. The DNA of the CDR3 is TGCGCCAGCAGCACCGGTGAGGGCCAAGAGACCCAGTACTTC.

This chain connects TRBV2 to TRBJ2-1; D call uncertain. The CDR3 contains 15 residues. CDR1 SNHLY and CDR2 FYNNEI come from the germline V gene. The V end was cut by 4 bases, the J end by 5 bases, with 15 bases between. The CDR3 loop is CASSASRYYDNEQFF. In nucleotides, the CDR3 is TGTGCCAGCAGTGCCAGCCGATACTACGACAATGAGCAGTTCTTC.

This rearrangement joins TRBV5-1 to TRBJ2-7; tentative D call: TRBD1 (5 bases). CDR1 is SGHRS and CDR2 is YFSETQ in the germline V gene. This CDR3 spans 16 amino acids. Trimming removed 1 base at V and 0 bases at J, with 14 bases between. In DNA, the CDR3 is TGCGCCAGCAGCTTGCGGACAACATCTAGCTCCTACGAGCAGTACTTC. It translates to CASSLRTTSSSYEQYF.

This clone was detected once. The chain's CDR3 is CASSPGTGAYNEQFF. The CDR3 DNA sequence: TGTGCCAGCAGCCCCGGGACAGGGGCCTACAATGAGCAGTTCTTC. The chain is built from TRBV7-9 and TRBJ2-1, with 10 bases fitting TRBD1. J lost 2 bases, V lost 5 bases, and 3 bases had no gene match. The germline CDR1 and CDR2 sequences are SEHNR and FQNEAQ (reference sequence). The CDR3 spans 15 residues.

The chain employs TRBV10-2 and TRBJ2-4; 9 bases are a match to TRBD2. Germline values: CDR1 WSHSY, CDR2 SAAADI. The CDR3 totals 14 residues. V gave up 7 bases and J gave up 5 bases; unmatched junction bases: 6. As DNA, the CDR3 is TGCGCCAGCACCGCGGTAGCGGGAGAAAACATTCAGTACTTC. This translates into CASTAVAGENIQYF.

The chain employs TRBV4-2 and TRBJ2-1; 9 nucleotides line up with TRBD2. J gave up 7 bases and V 0 bases, and 7 bases lay outside the gene matches. This CDR3 contains 16 residues. CDR1 is LGHNA and CDR2 is YNFKEQ in the germline V gene. CDR3 sequence (DNA): TGTGCCAGCAGCCAAGATAGGAGCGGGAGGAGTAATGAGCAGTTCTTC. As protein: CASSQDRSGRSNEQFF.

This clone turned up a few times. In the same sample, other DNA sequences code for this CDR3. This sequence joins TRBV6-5 and TRBJ1-1; D perhaps matches TRBD1 (6 bases). Germline CDR1 and CDR2: MNHEY and SVGAGI. V gave up 0 bases and J gave up 1 base, with 6 bases separating them. The length of the CDR3 is 14 residues. DNA of the CDR3: TGTGCCAGCAGTTACTCAGGGGGGAACACTGAAGCTTTCTTT. Translated, it gives CASSYSGGNTEAFF.

The J gene is TRBJ2-7, the V gene TRBV27; 10 bases map to TRBD1. CDR1 is MNHEY and CDR2 is SMNVEV in the germline V gene (reference sequence). The J segment lost 7 bases and the V segment lost 4 bases, leaving 13 bases of the junction unmatched. The CDR3 extends over 16 amino acids. The CDR3 DNA is TGTGCCAGCAGTTCCGCCGGGACAGGGGTCCTCCTGGAGCAGTACTTC. Translating gives CASSSAGTGVLLEQYF.

The genes are TRBV28 and TRBJ2-1, with 14 positions matching TRBD2. This CDR3 is 16 amino acids long. Germline trimming cut 6 bases from V and 8 bases from J; bases unmatched to any gene: 9. Germline lookup yields CDR1 MDHEN and CDR2 SYDVKM. For the CDR3, the DNA is TGTGCCAGCAGCTACGGGACTAGCGGGAGTTTCGATGAGCAGTTCTTC. This codes for CASSYGTSGSFDEQFF.

The chain is built from TRBV7-2 and TRBJ2-7; D is ambiguous. Germline V gene data show CDR1 as SGHTA and CDR2 as FQGNSA. The CDR3 spans 14 residues. Trimming took 6 bases from V and 0 from J, leaving 12 bases between them. CDR3 coding DNA: TGTGCCAGCAGAAATCAAGAGTCCTCCTACGAGCAGTACTTC. It specifies CASRNQESSYEQYF.

V usage is TRBV5-4 and J usage is TRBJ2-7, with 7 bases lining up with TRBD1. CDR1 SGHNT and CDR2 YYREEE come from the germline V gene (reference sequence). The CDR3 totals 14 residues. V dropped 1 base and J dropped 4; count of bases not matched to a gene: 5. The CDR3 reads CASSLNRGQYEQYF. The DNA for the CDR3 is TGTGCCAGCAGCTTGAATAGGGGGCAATACGAGCAGTACTTC.

The V call is TRBV6-2 or TRBV6-3, the J call TRBJ2-7; D may be TRBD2 (5 bases). CDR3 size: 12 residues. Germline CDR1 is MNHEY and CDR2 is SVGEGT. V lost 5 bases to trimming and J lost 2 bases, with 7 bases between them. This chain's CDR3 is CASSDYTYEQYF. In DNA, the CDR3 is TGTGCCAGCAGTGACTACACCTACGAGCAGTACTTC.

The chain combines TRBV9 with TRBJ1-1; TRBD1 might be the D (5 bases). The CDR3 spans 13 residues. V lost 0 bases, J lost 7 bases, and 10 bases lay in between. Germline-derived CDR1 and CDR2 are SGDLS and YYNGEE. The CDR3: CASSVAFDSEAFF. CDR3 bases: TGTGCCAGCAGCGTAGCCTTTGACAGTGAAGCTTTCTTT.

The CDR3: CASSSGQGTNQPQHF. DNA of the CDR3: TGTGCCAGCAGTTCCGGCCAGGGCACCAATCAGCCCCAGCATTTT. The chain has TRBV6-2 or TRBV6-3 and TRBJ1-5; D perhaps matches TRBD1 (5 bases). CDR3 length: 15 residues. Per germline, CDR1 MNHEY and CDR2 SVGEGT. V was clipped by 4 bases and J by 3 bases, with 13 bases between them.

This clone was recorded a few times. This sequence joins TRBV6-2 or TRBV6-3 and TRBJ1-2; D not resolved. CDR1 MNHEY and CDR2 SVGEGT come from the germline V gene. V was pared by 0 bases and J by 14 bases, with 16 bases between. This CDR3 comprises 13 residues. DNA for the CDR3: TGTGCCAGCAGTTACTCGAAGGTTCAGCGTTGTACCTTC. Amino acid sequence: CASSYSKVQRCTF.

The CDR3, as DNA: TGTGCCAGTAGTCCTACACTAGCGTACGAAGAGACCCAGTACTTC. Its translation: CASSPTLAYEETQYF. V and J are TRBV19 and TRBJ2-5, with 7 bases matching TRBD2. V was pared by 5 bases and J by 3 bases, with 9 bases of the junction left unmatched. From germline, CDR1 is LNHDA and CDR2 SQIVND (reference sequence). The CDR3 spans 15 residues.

A few counts support this clone. The J gene is TRBJ2-5, the V gene TRBV2; D unresolved. The CDR3 loop spans 13 amino acids. V was cut by 4 bases and J by 0 bases, with 6 bases left in between. Germline CDR1 and CDR2: SNHLY and FYNNEI. In DNA, the CDR3 is TGTGCCAGCAGTGTGGGCTACCAAGAGACCCAGTACTTC. The encoded protein is CASSVGYQETQYF.

The chain employs TRBV14 and TRBJ2-2; D not resolved. From germline, CDR1 is SGHDN and CDR2 FVKESK. The CDR3 is made up of 15 amino acids. V was shortened by 3 bases and J by 6 bases, with 14 bases between the two germline ends. The CDR3 protein is CASSHELPYPGELFF. CDR3 nucleotides: TGTGCCAGCAGCCACGAACTCCCTTACCCCGGGGAGCTGTTTTTT.

This chain connects TRBV4-3 to TRBJ2-3, with D perhaps matching TRBD2 (5 bases). Trimming shortened V by 0 bases and J by 2 bases, and 9 bases separated the two germline ends. CDR3 length: 15 residues. CDR1 LGHNA and CDR2 YSLEER come from the germline V gene. The CDR3 loop is CASSQDQRNTDTQYF. Written as DNA, the CDR3 is TGCGCCAGCAGCCAAGATCAGCGGAACACAGATACGCAGTATTTT.

The chain uses TRBV6-5 and TRBJ1-1; D is unclear. Trimming took off 6 bases at V and 7 bases at J, with 15 bases between the two ends. Germline V gives CDR1 MNHEY, CDR2 SVGAGI. The CDR3 loop spans 13 amino acids. CDR3 nucleotides: TGTGCCAGCAGCGCGAGTTTTTCGGGTGAAGCTTTCTTT. Translation gives CASSASFSGEAFF.

The chain recombines TRBV6-5 with TRBJ2-1, with D possibly TRBD2 on 5 matching bases. The CDR3 runs to 15 residues. Looked up from germline, CDR1 is MNHEY and CDR2 is SVGAGI. Trimming cost V 0 bases and J 5 bases, with 11 bases left between them. The CDR3 DNA reads TGTGCCAGCAGTTACTCGGGAGCCTCTCACAATGAGCAGTTCTTC. As protein: CASSYSGASHNEQFF.

The chain is built from TRBV6-5 and TRBJ1-2; TRBD1 might be the D (5 bases). CDR3 length: 12 residues. Germline V CDR1 and CDR2: MNHEY, SVGAGI. V lost 6 bases and J 0 bases, leaving 5 bases between the germline ends. The CDR3 spells CASRTANYGYTF. As DNA, the CDR3 is TGTGCCAGCAGGACAGCTAACTATGGCTACACCTTC.

The V and J genes are TRBV19 and TRBJ1-5, with D possibly TRBD1 on 6 matching bases. Germline V gives CDR1 LNHDA, CDR2 SQIVND (reference sequence). The CDR3 loop spans 15 amino acids. Trimming removed 5 bases at V and 5 bases at J, with 16 bases between. The CDR3 DNA is TGTGCCAGTAGTCCCTCACAGGGCCCACATCAGCCCCAGCATTTT. It specifies CASSPSQGPHQPQHF.

This chain links TRBV5-1 with TRBJ2-1; 7 bases map to TRBD2. CDR1 and CDR2 (germline): SGHRS, YFSETQ. The CDR3 runs to 14 residues. With 6 bases clipped from V and 7 bases from J, the junction kept 10 bases outside the gene matches. CDR3 sequence reads: CASKLGGRGNEQFF. The CDR3 DNA reads as TGCGCCAGCAAGCTGGGCGGGAGAGGTAATGAGCAGTTCTTC.

This chain links TRBV7-8 with TRBJ2-1, with TRBD2 matching 10 bases. The CDR3 is 15 residues long. The trim removed 1 base at V and 11 bases at J, leaving 8 bases unmatched. Germline V gives CDR1 SGHVS, CDR2 FQNEAQ. The CDR3 coding sequence is TGTGCCAGCAGCTTAGATGTGGCTAGCGGGAGCAAGCAGTTCTTC. It encodes CASSLDVASGSKQFF.

The CDR3 nucleotides read TGTGCCAGCTCACCCCTTCGCAACCCTAGAGAGCAGTTCTTC. Amino acid sequence: CASSPLRNPREQFF. The V call is TRBV18, the J call TRBJ2-1; D call uncertain. Trimming took 3 bases from V and 10 from J, leaving 16 bases between them. Germline V gene data show CDR1 as KGHSH and CDR2 as LQKENI. This CDR3 has 14 residues.